This T cell receptor (beta chain) appears in the sequencing data of a study of T cell repertoires and HLA-DP antigens. This clone was seen a handful of times. Its target is unknown. Some clones are missing from TCRdb's copy, which holds only in-frame ones; the method was immunoSEQ multiplex PCR. The repertoire holds approximately 90,000 clones, with about 89% as singletons. Losses at the gene ends were 6 bases for V and 1 base for J; bases not matched to a gene: 7. The CDR3 totals 15 residues. Germline CDR1 SGHTA, CDR2 FQGNSA. This receptor was obtained from a man in his fifties in good health and CMV-seronegative. Sequencing was performed on CD4+ T cells from PBMCs. This chain uses TRBV7-2 with TRBJ2-3; 7 nucleotides agree with TRBD2. CDR3 DNA: TGTGCCAGCAGTTTAAGCGGGGTGGGCACAGATACGCAGTATTTT. Translation: CASSLSGVGTDTQYF.